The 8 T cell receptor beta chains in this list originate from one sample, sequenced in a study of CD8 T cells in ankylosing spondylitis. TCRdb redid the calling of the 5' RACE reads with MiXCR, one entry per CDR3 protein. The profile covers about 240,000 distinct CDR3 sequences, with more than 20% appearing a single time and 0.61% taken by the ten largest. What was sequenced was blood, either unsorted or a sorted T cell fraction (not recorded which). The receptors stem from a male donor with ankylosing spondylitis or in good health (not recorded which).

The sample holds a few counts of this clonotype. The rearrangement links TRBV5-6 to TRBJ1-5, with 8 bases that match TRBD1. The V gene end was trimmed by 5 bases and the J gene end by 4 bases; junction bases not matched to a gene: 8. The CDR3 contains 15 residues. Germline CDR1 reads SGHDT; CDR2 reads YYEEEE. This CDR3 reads CASSFLGDRNQPQHF. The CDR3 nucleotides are TGTGCCAGCAGTTTTTTGGGGGACAGGAATCAGCCCCAGCATTTT.

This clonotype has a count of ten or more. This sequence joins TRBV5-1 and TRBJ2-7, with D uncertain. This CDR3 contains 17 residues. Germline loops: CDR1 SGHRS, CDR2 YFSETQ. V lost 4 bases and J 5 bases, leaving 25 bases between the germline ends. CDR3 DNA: TGCGCCAGCAGCGGATATAAGGGTATCGGAAGGATCGACGAGCAGTACTTC. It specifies CASSGYKGIGRIDEQYF.

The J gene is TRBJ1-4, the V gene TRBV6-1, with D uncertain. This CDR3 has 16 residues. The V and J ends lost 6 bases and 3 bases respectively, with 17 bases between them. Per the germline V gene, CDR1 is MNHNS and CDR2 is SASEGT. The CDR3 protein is CASSRLAGKANEKLFF. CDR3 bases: TGTGCCAGCAGCCGCCTGGCGGGGAAGGCTAATGAAAAACTGTTTTTT.

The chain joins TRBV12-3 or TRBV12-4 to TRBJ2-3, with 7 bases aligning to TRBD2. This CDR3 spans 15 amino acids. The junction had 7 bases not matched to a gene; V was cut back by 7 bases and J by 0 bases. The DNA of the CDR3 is TGTGCCAGCATCGCGGGAGATACTAGCACAGATACGCAGTATTTT. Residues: CASIAGDTSTDTQYF.

In nucleotides, the CDR3 is TGCAGTGCTGGCGACAGGCTCACAGATACGCAGTATTTT. It yields the protein CSAGDRLTDTQYF. The chain recombines TRBV20-1 with TRBJ2-3; D possibly corresponds to TRBD1 (6 bases). There are 13 residues in the CDR3. Trimming left V 5 bases short and J 2 bases short, with 11 bases between. Per germline, CDR1 DFQATT and CDR2 SNEGSKA (reference sequence).

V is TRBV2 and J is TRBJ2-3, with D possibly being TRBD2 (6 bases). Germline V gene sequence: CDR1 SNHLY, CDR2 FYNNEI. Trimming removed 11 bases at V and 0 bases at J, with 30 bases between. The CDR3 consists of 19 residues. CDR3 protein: CAFSFGGRIFSKSTDTQYF. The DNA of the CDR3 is TGTGCCTTCAGTTTCGGGGGACGGATATTCTCCAAAAGCACAGATACGCAGTATTTT. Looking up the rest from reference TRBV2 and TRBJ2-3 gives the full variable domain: EPEVTQTPSHQVTQMGQEVILRCVPISNHLYFYWYRQILGQKVEFLVSFYNNEISEKSEIFDDQFSVERPDGSNFTLKIRSTKLEDSAMYFCAFSFGGRIFSKSTDTQYFGPGTRLTVL.

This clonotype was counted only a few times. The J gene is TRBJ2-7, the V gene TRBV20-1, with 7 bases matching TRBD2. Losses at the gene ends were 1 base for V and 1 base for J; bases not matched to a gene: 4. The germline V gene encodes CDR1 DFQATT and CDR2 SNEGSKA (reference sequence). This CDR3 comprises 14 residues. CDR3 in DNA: TGCAGTGCTAGAGTTCCAGCGGGGTCCTACGAGCAGTACTTC. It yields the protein CSARVPAGSYEQYF.

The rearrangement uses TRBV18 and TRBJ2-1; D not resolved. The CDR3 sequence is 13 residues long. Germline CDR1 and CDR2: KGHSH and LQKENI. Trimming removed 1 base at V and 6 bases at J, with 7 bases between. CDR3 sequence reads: CASSPLLSNEQFF. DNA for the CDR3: TGTGCCAGCTCACCACTCCTGAGCAATGAGCAGTTCTTC.